Listed below are T cell receptor beta chains from one sample, sequenced in a study of response to subunit inactivated influenza vaccine. In TCRdb, the RT-PCR reads were re-called with MiXCR into one record per CDR3 protein. The table has just under 550,000 distinct CDR3 sequences, 20% to 25% seen once. The sample was also linked to a second study, of T cells expressing NK-cell markers.

The sample was CD4+ T cells sorted from PBMCs, taken roughly 12 days after vaccination. The receptor source for this set is a man aged 50 or older who received an inactivated influenza vaccine. Each CDR3 is given with its conserved first and last residue. A D gene is named only where the DNA matches it firmly. For some rows the clone size is stated as once, few or many, or as a class when expanded; others skip it.

clone_size	v_call	j_call	d_call	cdr3_nt	cdr3_aa
few	TRBV5-1	TRBJ2-7	TRBD1	TGCGCCAGCAGCTCGGGACAGGGGTTTTACGAGCAGTACTTC	CASSSGQGFYEQYF
few	TRBV9	TRBJ2-5	TRBD2	TGTGCCAGCAGCGTAGAGGCTAGCGGGGGGGCGGAACAAGAGACCCAGTACTTC	CASSVEASGGAEQETQYF
.	TRBV29-1	TRBJ2-1	.	TGCAGCGTTGGGTCCCGCAGCGGGGAGCAGTTCTTC	CSVGSRSGEQFF
few	TRBV9	TRBJ2-6	.	TGTGCCAGCAGCTTACTTAACTCTGGGGCCAACGTCCTGACTTTC	CASSLLNSGANVLTF
few	TRBV5-1	TRBJ1-2	.	TGCGCCAGCAGCTTGGACAGTACTAACTATGGCTACACCTTC	CASSLDSTNYGYTF
.	TRBV24-1	TRBJ2-1	.	TGTGCCACCAGTGTAGGCTCTTGGGGGCAGTTCTTC	CATSVGSWGQFF
once	TRBV4-3	TRBJ1-4	TRBD1	TGCGCCAGCAGCCAGGGGACAGGGGAGGGTGAAAAACTGTTTTTT	CASSQGTGEGEKLFF
.	TRBV3-1	TRBJ2-1	TRBD2	TGTGCCAGCAGCCAAGATCCTCCTAGCGGGAGATCGTTTAATGAGCAGTTCTTC	CASSQDPPSGRSFNEQFF
few	TRBV23-1	TRBJ1-2	.	TGCGCCAGCAGTCATTGGGGGGGGAAGGATGGCTACACCTTC	CASSHWGGKDGYTF
few	TRBV12-3/TRBV12-4	TRBJ1-2	TRBD1	TGTGCCAGCAGTTTACAGACAGGGATGTACACCTTC	CASSLQTGMYTF
.	TRBV5-1	TRBJ2-3	TRBD2	TGCGCCAGCAGACCCTGGACTAGCGGGAGGGCAGATACGCAGTATTTT	CASRPWTSGRADTQYF
few	TRBV9	TRBJ2-5	.	TGTGCCAGCAGCGTACGACAGGGCGGGGCGGAGACCCAGTACTTC	CASSVRQGGAETQYF
.	TRBV4-1	TRBJ2-3	.	TGCGCCAGCAGCCAAGAGGCCACAGATACGCAGTATTTT	CASSQEATDTQYF
.	TRBV12-3/TRBV12-4	TRBJ2-7	TRBD2	TGTGCCAGCAGTTTAGACGGTAGCGGGAGCTACGAGCAGTACTTC	CASSLDGSGSYEQYF
.	TRBV6-2/TRBV6-3	TRBJ1-1	.	TGTGCCAGCAGTTACTCGACCCGGACGAACACTGAAGCTTTCTTT	CASSYSTRTNTEAFF
few	TRBV20-1	TRBJ1-6	TRBD1	TGCAGTGCTAACAGGGGTCCTTCACCCCTCCACTTT	CSANRGPSPLHF
few	TRBV20-1	TRBJ2-7	.	TGCAGTGCCACTGCAGGACAGACCGCGCAGTACTTC	CSATAGQTAQYF
many	TRBV16	TRBJ1-5	TRBD1	TGTGCCAGCAGCCCGACAGGGGTCAGCAATCAGCCCCAGCATTTT	CASSPTGVSNQPQHF
.	TRBV7-2	TRBJ2-7	.	TGTGCCAGCAGGCGGGACGGGTACTACGAGCAGTACTTC	CASRRDGYYEQYF
few	TRBV5-1	TRBJ2-2	.	TGCGCCAGCAGCTTGAGTCCTGGCACCGGGGAGCTGTTTTTT	CASSLSPGTGELFF
.	TRBV20-1	TRBJ1-4	.	TGCAGTGCTGCGCCGAACCTTAATGAAAAACTGTTTTTT	CSAAPNLNEKLFF
few	TRBV21-1	TRBJ2-1	.	TGTGCCAGCAGCAGCCTCGGGACAGGGGGATTTCGGTACAATGAGCAGTTCTTC	CASSSLGTGGFRYNEQFF
many	TRBV7-9	TRBJ1-5	.	TGTGCCAGCAGCTTAGCGGGGATGGAGGAGAGCAATCAGCCCCAGCATTTT	CASSLAGMEESNQPQHF
few	TRBV7-9	TRBJ2-1	.	TGTGCCAGCAGCGCAAACCGAAACAGTGAGCAGTTCTTC	CASSANRNSEQFF
few	TRBV5-1	TRBJ2-3	TRBD2	TGCGCCAGCAGCTTATTCCTAGCGGGAGCAGGAGATACGCAGTATTTT	CASSLFLAGAGDTQYF
.	TRBV4-3	TRBJ2-5	TRBD1	TGCGCCAGCAGCCAATTACTCCCCGGGACAGCTAAAGAGACCCAGTACTTC	CASSQLLPGTAKETQYF
.	TRBV6-2/TRBV6-3	TRBJ2-5	TRBD2	TGTGCCAGCAGAACCTCTTGGCGGGGGGGCGGAGAGACCCAGTACTTC	CASRTSWRGGGETQYF
.	TRBV20-1	TRBJ1-6	TRBD1	TGCAGTGCTACCCAAACAGGGGCTTATAATTCACCCCTCCACTTT	CSATQTGAYNSPLHF
few	TRBV7-9	TRBJ1-1	TRBD1	TGTGCCAGCAGCTTATCCGGGACAGAAGGCGGTGAAGCTTTCTTT	CASSLSGTEGGEAFF
.	TRBV11-2	TRBJ1-5	.	TGTGCCAGCAGCTTAGATGCGGCGAGCAATCAGCCCCAGCATTTT	CASSLDAASNQPQHF
.	TRBV7-2	TRBJ2-1	.	TGTGCCAGCAGCCTAATACAGGGGGGAGGGAATGAGCAGTTCTTC	CASSLIQGGGNEQFF
few	TRBV6-2/TRBV6-3	TRBJ1-2	.	TGTGCCAGCAAAAACGGTGAGGTACCCGGGTATGGCTACACCTTC	CASKNGEVPGYGYTF
few	TRBV6-1	TRBJ1-6	.	TGTGCCAGCAGACGGCAGGGGACCTTTAATTCACCCCTCCACTTT	CASRRQGTFNSPLHF
.	TRBV7-2	TRBJ2-1	TRBD2	TGTGCCAGCAGCGGACGTACCCTAGCGGGAGGATACAATGAGCAGTTCTTC	CASSGRTLAGGYNEQFF
.	TRBV7-2	TRBJ2-3	TRBD1	TGTGCCAGCAGCTTGCGAGGCTACAGGGGTGTAGGAGATACGCAGTATTTT	CASSLRGYRGVGDTQYF
many	TRBV7-2	TRBJ2-2	TRBD2	TGTGCCAGCAGCGAAGGGAGGGGCACCGGGGAGCTGTTTTTT	CASSEGRGTGELFF
once	TRBV9	TRBJ2-1	.	TGTGCCAGCAGCGCGGAAAGTGTACCCTACAATGAGCAGTTCTTC	CASSAESVPYNEQFF
.	TRBV19	TRBJ2-7	TRBD1	TGTGCCAGTAGTACTCCGGGACAGGGTGCCTACGAGCAGTACTTC	CASSTPGQGAYEQYF
.	TRBV5-5	TRBJ2-1	.	TGTGCCAGCAGCCCCAGGGCTAATGAGCAGTTCTTC	CASSPRANEQFF
.	TRBV6-2/TRBV6-3	TRBJ2-1	.	TGTGCCACAGCCGTGCAGGGGAGCGACTACAATGAGCAGTTCTTC	CATAVQGSDYNEQFF
few	TRBV18	TRBJ2-7	.	TGTGCCAGCTCACCACCGGGACGGGGGATCGACGAGCAGTACTTC	CASSPPGRGIDEQYF
few	TRBV20-1	TRBJ2-4	.	TGCAGTGCTAGAGAGATAGCCAAAAACATTCAGTACTTC	CSAREIAKNIQYF
few	TRBV6-6	TRBJ1-1	.	TGTGCCAGCAGTTGGTGGGAGCTCTCTGAAGCTTTCTTT	CASSWWELSEAFF
few	TRBV7-2	TRBJ2-5	TRBD2	TGTGCCAGCAGCTTTGCCGCGACTAGCGGGATGGAGACCCAGTACTTC	CASSFAATSGMETQYF
.	TRBV11-2	TRBJ2-3	.	TGTGCCAGTCTTTTACGGGGCGCAGATACGCAGTATTTT	CASLLRGADTQYF
.	TRBV3-1	TRBJ2-6	TRBD1	TGTGCCAGCAGCCGGGACAGGGTCTCTGGGGCCAACGTCCTGACTTTC	CASSRDRVSGANVLTF
.	TRBV7-2	TRBJ1-5	TRBD1	TGTGCCAGCAGCCTGGGGACAGGATGGTATCAGCCCCAGCATTTT	CASSLGTGWYQPQHF
.	TRBV5-1	TRBJ1-1	TRBD1	TGCGCCAGCAGCAGTCATGGGGCAGGGGGCACTGAAGCTTTCTTT	CASSSHGAGGTEAFF
few	TRBV2	TRBJ2-5	.	TGTGCCAGCACCCGCCTAGCTTCGGAGACCCAGTACTTC	CASTRLASETQYF
many	TRBV7-2	TRBJ2-7	TRBD2	TGTGCCAGCAGCTTAGGACTAGCGGGGGTATACGAGCAGTACTTC	CASSLGLAGVYEQYF